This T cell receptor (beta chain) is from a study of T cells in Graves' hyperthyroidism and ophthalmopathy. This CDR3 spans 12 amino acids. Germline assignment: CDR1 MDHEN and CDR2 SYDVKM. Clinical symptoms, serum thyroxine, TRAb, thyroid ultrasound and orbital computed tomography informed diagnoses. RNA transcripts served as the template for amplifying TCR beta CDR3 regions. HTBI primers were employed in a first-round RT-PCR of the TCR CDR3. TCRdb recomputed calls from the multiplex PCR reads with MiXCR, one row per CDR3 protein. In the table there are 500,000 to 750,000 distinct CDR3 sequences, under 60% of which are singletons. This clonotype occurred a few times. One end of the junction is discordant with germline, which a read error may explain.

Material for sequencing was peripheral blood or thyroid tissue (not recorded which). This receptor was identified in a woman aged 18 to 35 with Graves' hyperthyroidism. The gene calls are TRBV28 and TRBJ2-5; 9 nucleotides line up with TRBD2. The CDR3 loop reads CASSLPAGGYFF. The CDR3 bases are TGTGCCAGCAGTTTACCGGCGGGAGGGTATTTTTTC.